These 30 T cell receptor beta chains share one sample of origin, sequenced in a study of blood T cell repertoires in COVID-19. TCRdb's table, derived via immunoSEQ multiplex PCR, lists solely in-frame clones and lacks some. The sample includes about 220,000 clones, 88% of them seen just once. Specimen: PBMCs or T cells enriched from blood (not recorded which). These receptors were taken from a woman between 45 and 60 years old with acute COVID-19.

DNA for the CDR3: TGTGCCAGTCCACAGGGGAGAGTCGAGCAGTACTTC. Translating it yields CASPQGRVEQYF. V is TRBV28 and J is TRBJ2-7; 7 nucleotides match TRBD1. V trimming: 9 bases; J trimming: 6 bases; junction bases outside the gene matches: 8. The CDR3 is 12 amino acids. CDR1 is MDHEN and CDR2 is SYDVKM in the germline V gene.

The V and J genes are TRBV9 and TRBJ1-2; unclear D gene. The germline V gene encodes CDR1 SGDLS and CDR2 YYNGEE. V lost 1 base, J lost 4 bases, and 14 bases lay in between. CDR3 length: 15 residues. CDR3: CASSVNPGSSYGYTF. The CDR3 nucleotides are TGTGCCAGCAGCGTAAATCCTGGCTCCTCCTATGGCTACACCTTC. The whole variable domain, remainder taken from reference TRBV9 and TRBJ1-2, is DSGVTQTPKHLITATGQRVTLRCSPRSGDLSVYWYQQSLDQGLQFLIQYYNGEERAKGNILERFSAQQFPDLHSELNLSSLELGDSALYFCASSVNPGSSYGYTFGSGTRLTVV.

This clone was observed a single time. The V call is TRBV4-3, the J call TRBJ1-4; 8 nucleotides match TRBD1. Germline loops: CDR1 LGHNA, CDR2 YSLEER. V was clipped by 0 bases and J by 8 bases; unmatched bases: 8. This CDR3 comprises 16 residues. The CDR3 coding sequence is TGCGCCAGCAGCCAAGATAACCAGGGGGCGACGGAAAAACTGTTTTTT. Translation gives CASSQDNQGATEKLFF.

Comments on this clone: At one end, the junction sequence differs from germline, possibly due to a read error. In DNA, the CDR3 is TGTGCCAGCAGTCATACCGGGACTAGCACCGATACGCAGTATTTT. It translates to CASSHTGTSTDTQYF. The chain couples TRBV6-1 to TRBJ2-3; 9 nucleotides agree with TRBD2. Germline-derived CDR1 and CDR2 are MNHNS and SASEGT. This CDR3 contains 15 residues.

The sample holds one count of this clone. This chain links TRBV19 with TRBJ2-7; 10 positions agree with TRBD1. The CDR3 consists of 16 residues. V gave up 5 bases and J gave up 4 bases; unmatched junction bases: 11. Germline V lookup: CDR1 LNHDA, CDR2 SQIVND (reference sequence). Here the CDR3 reads CASSPGSTGGGYEQYF. CDR3 bases: TGTGCCAGTAGTCCTGGGTCGACAGGGGGCGGGTACGAGCAGTACTTC.

This clone was counted a single time. The chain carries TRBV19 and TRBJ2-7, with a weak D call TRBD1 (6 bases). The CDR3 loop spans 15 amino acids. Germline lookup yields CDR1 LNHDA and CDR2 SQIVND (reference sequence). The V and J ends lost 2 bases and 4 bases respectively, with 15 bases between them. CDR3 sequence: CASSIIGQGSYEQYF. The DNA for the CDR3 is TGTGCCAGTAGTATAATTGGGCAGGGGTCTTACGAGCAGTACTTC.

The chain couples TRBV29-1 to TRBJ1-2; 9 nucleotides align to TRBD1. V trimming: 4 bases; J trimming: 4 bases; junction bases outside the gene matches: 7. CDR3 length: 14 residues. CDR1 and CDR2 from the germline V gene are SQVTM and ANQGSEA. CDR3 DNA: TGCAGCGTTGTTCTAACAGGGGGCATCTATGGCTACACCTTC. Residues: CSVVLTGGIYGYTF.

The V gene is TRBV7-9, the J gene TRBJ1-2, with D possibly TRBD1 on 5 matching bases. Trimming stripped 6 bases from V and 8 bases from J, with 19 bases between. The CDR3 consists of 14 residues. Germline V gene lookup returns CDR1 SEHNR and CDR2 FQNEAQ (reference sequence). Written as DNA, the CDR3 is TGTGCCAGCAGGGCTGGGGGACTTTCAACGGGCTACACCTTC. Its protein product is CASRAGGLSTGYTF. Full variable domain (outside the CDR3, taken from reference TRBV7-9 and TRBJ1-2): DTGVSQNPRHKITKRGQNVTFRCDPISEHNRLYWYRQTLGQGPEFLTYFQNEAQLEKSRLLSDRFSAERPKGSFSTLEIQRTEQGDSAMYLCASRAGGLSTGYTFGSGTRLTVV.

This clone was seen a handful of times. The rearrangement links TRBV28 to TRBJ1-3; a possible D gene is TRBD1 (5 bases). In germline, CDR1 is MDHEN, CDR2 SYDVKM. The CDR3 loop spans 14 amino acids. With 7 bases removed from V and 1 base from J, the gap between germline ends came to 11 bases. CDR3 in DNA: TGTGCCAGCATCAATAGGGGATCTGGAAACACCATATATTTT. Its translation is CASINRGSGNTIYF.

The chain carries TRBV29-1 and TRBJ1-6, with 10 positions matching TRBD1. Germline trimming cut 4 bases from V and 10 bases from J; bases unmatched to any gene: 7. The CDR3 contains 14 residues. Looked up from germline, CDR1 is SQVTM and CDR2 is ANQGSEA. The CDR3 loop is CSVGDRGSESPLHF. In DNA, the CDR3 is TGCAGCGTTGGGGACAGGGGTTCCGAATCACCCCTCCACTTT.

The V and J genes are TRBV30 and TRBJ1-2, with D perhaps matching TRBD1 (5 bases). This CDR3 is built from 14 residues. Deletions cut 1 base from V and 2 bases from J, with 11 bases between. Germline assignment: CDR1 GTSNPN and CDR2 SVGIG (reference sequence). The CDR3 sequence is CAWSERGGNYGYTF. CDR3 sequence (DNA): TGTGCCTGGAGTGAGAGGGGAGGGAACTATGGCTACACCTTC.

This clone was detected once. The genes are TRBV5-1 and TRBJ1-5, with D perhaps matching TRBD1 (6 bases). The CDR3 is made up of 14 amino acids. Germline lookup yields CDR1 SGHRS and CDR2 YFSETQ. Trimming left V 4 bases short and J 4 bases short, with 12 bases between. This CDR3 reads CASSAGTGNQPQHF. The CDR3 bases are TGCGCCAGCAGCGCCGGAACAGGGAATCAGCCCCAGCATTTT. The full variable domain, with the rest looked up from reference TRBV5-1 and TRBJ1-5, is KAGVTQTPRYLIKTRGQQVTLSCSPISGHRSVSWYQQTPGQGLQFLFEYFSETQRNKGNFPGRFSGRQFSNSRSEMNVSTLELGDSALYLCASSAGTGNQPQHFGDGTRLSIL.

The genes are TRBV2 and TRBJ1-3; no clear D. This CDR3 spans 16 amino acids. V lost 0 bases and J lost 0, with 9 bases in between. Germline V gene lookup returns CDR1 SNHLY and CDR2 FYNNEI. CDR3 loop: CASSEAWQISGNTIYF. CDR3 DNA sequence: TGTGCCAGCAGTGAAGCGTGGCAGATCTCTGGAAACACCATATATTTT.

This rearrangement joins TRBV6-5 to TRBJ2-3; D possibly corresponds to TRBD1 (6 bases). CDR1 is MNHEY, CDR2 SVGAGI, per germline. The CDR3 length is 15 residues. Deletions cut 5 bases from V and 2 bases from J, with 14 bases between. The CDR3 sequence: CASSPRGADTDTQYF. In DNA, the CDR3 is TGTGCCAGCAGTCCCAGGGGAGCGGACACAGATACGCAGTATTTT.

The J gene is TRBJ2-1, the V gene TRBV7-9; no clear D. This CDR3 contains 15 residues. Between the trimmed V and J ends, which lost 5 bases and 0 bases, there was a span of 11 bases. CDR1 is SEHNR, CDR2 FQNEAQ, per germline (reference sequence). CDR3: CASSRLWSSYNEQFF. In DNA, the CDR3 is TGTGCCAGCAGCCGATTATGGAGCTCCTACAATGAGCAGTTCTTC.

V gene TRBV19 combines with J gene TRBJ1-5, with TRBD1 as a possible D gene (6 bases). CDR1 LNHDA and CDR2 SQIVND come from the germline V gene (reference sequence). Trimming left V 7 bases short and J 1 base short, with 14 bases between. The length of the CDR3 is 15 residues. CDR3 in amino acids: CASNSQGISNQPQHF. The CDR3, as DNA: TGTGCCAGTAACTCACAGGGTATCAGCAATCAGCCCCAGCATTTT.

This chain connects TRBV29-1 to TRBJ1-5; 11 bases agree with TRBD1. The CDR3 covers 14 residues. The V gene end was trimmed by 4 bases and the J gene end by 2 bases; junction bases not matched to a gene: 1. CDR1 and CDR2 from the germline V gene are SQVTM and ANQGSEA. CDR3 sequence (DNA): TGCAGCGTTGCGGGACAGGGGGGCAATCAGCCCCAGCATTTT. This sequence encodes CSVAGQGGNQPQHF.

The chain recombines TRBV5-1 with TRBJ2-2; 7 nucleotides align to TRBD1. The ends lost 5 bases at V and 2 bases at J; junction bases unmatched: 3. Germline assignment: CDR1 SGHRS and CDR2 YFSETQ. CDR3 length: 14 residues. The CDR3 DNA is TGCGCCAGCAGTGGGACAGAAAACACCGGGGAGCTGTTTTTT. As protein: CASSGTENTGELFF.

V usage is TRBV5-6 and J usage is TRBJ2-7, with 7 bases aligning to TRBD1. The CDR3 contains 14 residues. Germline V gene lookup returns CDR1 SGHDT and CDR2 YYEEEE. The J segment lost 6 bases and the V segment lost 2 bases, leaving 8 bases of the junction unmatched. CDR3 coding DNA: TGTGCCAGCAGCTTACAGGGGTCCCTAATCGAGCAGTACTTC. Protein sequence: CASSLQGSLIEQYF.

The V call is TRBV7-3, the J call TRBJ1-2; D is undetermined. Deletions cut 0 bases from V and 2 bases from J, with 13 bases between. CDR1 and CDR2 from the germline V gene are SGHTA and FQGTGA. The CDR3 loop spans 16 amino acids. The CDR3 loop reads CASSLTERRSNYGYTF. CDR3 sequence (DNA): TGTGCCAGCAGCTTAACGGAGAGGAGGTCCAACTATGGCTACACCTTC.

The genes are TRBV7-9 and TRBJ1-1; 8 bases match TRBD1. Germline CDR1 and CDR2: SEHNR and FQNEAQ (reference sequence). The CDR3 loop spans 14 amino acids. V gave up 4 bases and J gave up 1 base; unmatched junction bases: 2. CDR3 in DNA: TGTGCCAGCAGCTCCGGGACAGGGAACACTGAAGCTTTCTTT. It specifies CASSSGTGNTEAFF. Full variable domain (outside the CDR3, taken from reference TRBV7-9 and TRBJ1-1): DTGVSQNPRHKITKRGQNVTFRCDPISEHNRLYWYRQTLGQGPEFLTYFQNEAQLEKSRLLSDRFSAERPKGSFSTLEIQRTEQGDSAMYLCASSSGTGNTEAFFGQGTRLTVV.

CDR3 sequence reads: CASQVMGETQYF. The CDR3 DNA is TGTGCCAGCCAGGTAATGGGAGAGACCCAGTACTTC. The rearrangement joins TRBV2 to TRBJ2-5; D not certain. CDR1 is SNHLY and CDR2 is FYNNEI in the germline V gene. This CDR3 is 12 amino acids long. V was trimmed by 8 bases and J by 4 bases, leaving 11 bases between them.

The CDR3 is CASRPGPLLSYEQYF. As DNA, the CDR3 is TGTGCCAGCAGGCCAGGTCCGCTCCTCTCCTACGAGCAGTACTTC. This sequence joins TRBV28 and TRBJ2-7, with no clear D. Germline lookup yields CDR1 MDHEN and CDR2 SYDVKM. The germline V and J ends were trimmed by 6 bases and 0 bases, with 15 bases remaining between them. This CDR3 has 15 residues.

The chain combines TRBV3-1 (or the pseudogene TRBV3-2) with TRBJ1-4; 8 positions agree with TRBD1. V shed 4 bases, J shed 2 bases, and the junction held 15 bases outside the gene matches. This CDR3 contains 19 residues. The germline CDR1 and CDR2 sequences are LGHDT and YNNKEL (reference sequence). The CDR3 DNA is TGTGCCAGCAGCCCTGGGGGCACAGGGGGTATTTCGACTAATGAAAAACTGTTTTTT. Amino acid sequence: CASSPGGTGGISTNEKLFF.

The genes are TRBV7-2 and TRBJ1-3; D gene uncertain. V gave up 2 bases and J gave up 3 bases, with 11 bases separating them. The CDR3 is 15 amino acids. Germline V lookup: CDR1 SGHTA, CDR2 FQGNSA. CDR3 loop: CASSLNREGGNTIYF. CDR3 in DNA: TGTGCCAGCAGCTTAAATCGGGAGGGTGGAAACACCATATATTTT.

The rearrangement uses TRBV18 and TRBJ1-3, with 10 bases aligning to TRBD1. Looked up from germline, CDR1 is KGHSH and CDR2 is LQKENI. The junction had 7 bases not matched to a gene; V was cut back by 5 bases and J by 0 bases. This CDR3 spans 17 amino acids. The CDR3 is CASSSDRGRNSGNTIYF. Here the CDR3 DNA reads TGTGCCAGCTCAAGCGACAGGGGGCGAAACTCTGGAAACACCATATATTTT.

The V and J genes are TRBV2 and TRBJ2-3; 9 bases are a match to TRBD2. This CDR3 contains 15 residues. V dropped 5 bases and J dropped 6; count of bases not matched to a gene: 9. Germline CDR1 and CDR2: SNHLY and FYNNEI. CDR3 nucleotides: TGTGCCAGCAGTCCTCAGGGACTAGCAAGGGATACGCAGTATTTT. Translated: CASSPQGLARDTQYF.

In nucleotides, the CDR3 is TGTGCCAGCAGTCCGCAGGCGGGAGCCTACGAGCAGTACTTC. It specifies CASSPQAGAYEQYF. The chain recombines TRBV6-5 with TRBJ2-7; 7 bases fit TRBD2. The V gene end was trimmed by 5 bases and the J gene end by 2 bases; junction bases not matched to a gene: 6. This CDR3 is 14 amino acids long. Germline values: CDR1 MNHEY, CDR2 SVGAGI.

This sequence joins TRBV7-2 and TRBJ2-5; tentative D call: TRBD2 (7 bases). The CDR3 runs 18 residues. CDR1 and CDR2 from the germline V gene are SGHTA and FQGNSA. The germline V and J ends were trimmed by 0 bases and 4 bases, with 21 bases remaining between them. The CDR3 DNA follows: TGTGCCAGCAGCTTAGCGTTCGGTGGACTAGTAGGGGGAGAGACCCAGTACTTC. Its protein product is CASSLAFGGLVGGETQYF.

This sequence joins TRBV18 and TRBJ1-1; 9 positions match TRBD1. J gave up 4 bases and V 5 bases, and 5 bases lay outside the gene matches. Germline CDR1 and CDR2: KGHSH and LQKENI. This CDR3 has 14 amino acids. CDR3 region: CASSETGGFTEAFF. The CDR3 region has the DNA TGTGCCAGCTCAGAGACAGGGGGGTTCACTGAAGCTTTCTTT.